This T cell receptor (beta chain) was sequenced during a study of early T cells in non-severe SARS-CoV-2 infection. About the research overall: The sequenced material was bulk RNA from unsorted whole blood, and its chains were unpaired. Broader study findings: Sequences matched to VDJdb favored anti-spike CD8 responses, while private and CD4 specificities were missed.

Individual cDNA molecules were tagged with unique molecular identifiers. TCRdb re-called the 5' RACE reads with MiXCR, one entry per CDR3 protein. Among about 40,000 distinct CDR3 sequences listed, over 4% were seen once. In the case of this clonotype: Its antigen is not known.

Germline CDR1 DFQATT, CDR2 SNEGSKA (reference sequence). This CDR3 region has 13 residues. Trimming removed 4 bases at V and 1 base at J, with 11 bases between. This receptor was obtained from an adult who was a healthcare worker with PCR-confirmed SARS-CoV-2 infection or an uninfected control (not recorded which). The V and J genes are TRBV20-1 and TRBJ2-7; D may match TRBD1 or TRBD2 (5 bases each). The sample consisted of whole blood. CDR3: CSANPGRSYEQYF. The CDR3 DNA reads as TGCAGTGCTAACCCGGGGCGGTCCTACGAGCAGTACTTC.